The T cell receptor beta chain under discussion was sequenced for a study of OX40 agonist ivuxolimab in advanced cancers. About the study: Aged 23 to 79 with a mean of about 63 years, they were approximately 80% male.

Concerning this clone itself: Its specificity is unknown.

This CDR3 has 15 residues. V was cut by 0 bases and J by 8 bases, with 15 bases left in between. In germline, CDR1 is MNHEY, CDR2 SMNVEV (reference sequence). Whole-study results and caveats: Antigen targets of the expanded peripheral T cells went undetermined.

Here immunoSEQ multiplex PCR was the method, and the copy in TCRdb shows in-frame clones only, minus some. The profile covers 10,000 or so clones, with around 76% appearing a single time and roughly 31% taken by the ten largest. Sequenced here: CD4+ or CD8+ T cells sorted from blood, sampled in a trial of the OX40 agonist ivuxolimab. This TCR was recovered from an adult with an advanced solid tumor such as melanoma, head and neck, liver or kidney cancer. The V and J genes are TRBV27 and TRBJ2-3; tentative D call: TRBD2 (6 bases). CDR3 in amino acids: CASSLSSGPGSTQYF. The CDR3, as DNA: TGTGCCAGCAGTTTATCGAGTGGACCCGGGAGTACGCAGTATTTT.